The 31 T cell receptor beta chains below come from one sample, sequenced in a study of T cells after posttransplantation cyclophosphamide. Profiling relied on immunoSEQ multiplex PCR, and the TCRdb table lists in-frame clones only, not all of them. The sample consists of approximately 52,000 clones, just over 85% of them appearing once. Sequenced sample: PBMCs. The origin of the receptors is a man aged 25-40 years with a blood cancer, CMV-positive, and with a related stem cell donor.

V gene TRBV4-2 combines with J gene TRBJ1-2; possibly TRBD1 for D (6 bases). The germline V gene encodes CDR1 LGHNA and CDR2 YNFKEQ. V lost 1 base and J 3 bases, leaving 9 bases between the germline ends. This CDR3 region has 14 residues. CDR3 coding DNA: TGTGCCAGCAGCCAAGTGTCAGGGGACTATGGCTACACCTTC. This sequence encodes CASSQVSGDYGYTF.

This clone was counted once. The rearrangement joins TRBV6-6 to TRBJ1-1, with 10 bases that match TRBD1. The V gene's germline CDR1 is MNHNY and CDR2 SVGAGI (reference sequence). Trimming took 8 bases from V and 0 from J; bases not matched to a gene: 6. CDR3 length: 15 residues. CDR3 DNA: TGTGCCAGCGCCCCCGGGACAGGGGTGAACACTGAAGCTTTCTTT. This translates into CASAPGTGVNTEAFF.

V usage is TRBV28 and J usage is TRBJ2-2; D perhaps matches TRBD2 (7 bases). The CDR3 sequence is 18 residues long. V dropped 4 bases and J dropped 3 bases, with 21 bases sitting between them. The germline gives CDR1 MDHEN, CDR2 SYDVKM. CDR3 DNA sequence: TGTGCCAGCAGTTATCCTCCTGCGGGGGCTGGTGACACCGGGGAGCTGTTTTTT. It is translated as CASSYPPAGAGDTGELFF.

The gene calls are TRBV7-9 and TRBJ1-2; D perhaps matches TRBD1 (5 bases). The CDR3 has 15 amino acids. V was cut by 0 bases and J by 3 bases, with 11 bases left in between. CDR1 is SEHNR and CDR2 is FQNEAQ in the germline V gene (reference sequence). The CDR3 protein is CASSLASRGHYGYTF. The CDR3, as DNA: TGTGCCAGCAGCTTAGCGTCAAGGGGCCACTATGGCTACACCTTC.

The chain joins TRBV11-1 to TRBJ2-1, with 12 bases matching TRBD2. The V gene's germline CDR1 is SGHAT and CDR2 FQDESV (reference sequence). Losses at the gene ends were 5 bases for V and 1 base for J; bases not matched to a gene: 12. The CDR3 sequence is 19 residues long. The CDR3 protein is CASSPGGRLAGVSYNEQFF. As DNA, the CDR3 is TGTGCCAGCAGCCCGGGGGGGCGACTAGCGGGAGTGTCCTACAATGAGCAGTTCTTC.

This clone has a single count. J is TRBJ2-1 and V is TRBV7-2; tentative D call: TRBD2 (5 bases). This CDR3 is built from 13 residues. Between the trimmed V and J ends, which lost 1 base and 10 bases, there was a span of 11 bases. Per germline, CDR1 SGHTA and CDR2 FQGNSA. CDR3 residues: CASSLEPREEQFF. DNA for the CDR3: TGTGCCAGCAGCTTAGAACCCCGGGAAGAGCAGTTCTTC.

The chain combines TRBV5-5 with TRBJ2-7, with D perhaps TRBD1 (6 bases). The germline V and J ends were trimmed by 2 bases and 6 bases, with 12 bases remaining between them. The CDR3 length is 13 residues. Looked up from germline, CDR1 is SGHKS and CDR2 is YYEKEE (reference sequence). This chain's CDR3 is CASSFRDNTEQYF. Here the CDR3 DNA reads TGTGCCAGCAGCTTCCGGGACAACACCGAGCAGTACTTC.

The table lists this clone with a few counts. The chain is built from TRBV19 and TRBJ1-4, with D hard to call. CDR1 is LNHDA, CDR2 SQIVND, per germline (reference sequence). Trimming shortened V by 5 bases and J by 7 bases, and 20 bases separated the two germline ends. The CDR3 runs 16 residues. The DNA of the CDR3 is TGTGCCAGTAGTCAACCCCCCTACGGAGCTCGTGAAAAACTGTTTTTT. Translation: CASSQPPYGAREKLFF. The complete variable domain, with remaining parts taken from reference TRBV19 and TRBJ1-4, reads DGGITQSPKYLFRKEGQNVTLSCEQNLNHDAMYWYRQDPGQGLRLIYYSQIVNDFQKGDIAEGYSVSREKKESFPLTVTSAQKNPTAFYLCASSQPPYGAREKLFFGSGTQLSVL.

V is TRBV4-1 and J is TRBJ2-7, with a possible D match to TRBD1 (5 bases). Germline-derived CDR1 and CDR2 are MGHRA and YSYEKL. Trimming pared 1 base from V and 2 bases from J, leaving 6 bases between. The CDR3 loop spans 13 amino acids. The CDR3 region is CASSQGRAYEQYF. CDR3 DNA sequence: TGCGCCAGCAGCCAAGGCAGGGCCTACGAGCAGTACTTC.

This clone has more than one count but fewer than ten. The rearrangement joins TRBV27 to TRBJ2-7; tentatively, D is TRBD2 (5 bases). The CDR3 has 13 amino acids. The V gene's germline CDR1 is MNHEY and CDR2 SMNVEV (reference sequence). Trimming left V 8 bases short and J 2 bases short, with 13 bases between. CDR3: CASAPGTTYEQYF. Written as DNA, the CDR3 is TGTGCCAGCGCCCCGGGAACCACCTACGAGCAGTACTTC.

This rearrangement joins TRBV7-9 to TRBJ2-6, with TRBD1 as a possible D gene (5 bases). Germline V CDR1 and CDR2: SEHNR, FQNEAQ (reference sequence). Trimming cost V 2 bases and J 2 bases, with 10 bases left between them. The CDR3 sequence is 16 residues long. The DNA for the CDR3 is TGTGCCAGCAGCTTAACCCAGGGTACTGGGGCCAACGTCCTGACTTTC. Translation gives CASSLTQGTGANVLTF.

The chain combines TRBV30 with TRBJ2-7; no firm D call. Trimming cost V 7 bases and J 3 bases, with 10 bases left between them. Per the germline V gene, CDR1 is GTSNPN and CDR2 is SVGIG (reference sequence). CDR3 length: 11 amino acids. The chain's CDR3 is CAYKEDYEQYF. The CDR3, as DNA: TGTGCCTATAAAGAGGACTACGAGCAGTACTTC.

The chain has TRBV7-2 and TRBJ2-3; 7 nucleotides agree with TRBD2. After removal of 5 bases from V and 3 bases from J, the junction contained 14 bases not matched to a gene. CDR1 SGHTA and CDR2 FQGNSA come from the germline V gene. The CDR3 runs 17 residues. The CDR3 region has the DNA TGTGCCAGCAGCCGACCTCTAGCGGACCAGAAAACAGATACGCAGTATTTT. It encodes CASSRPLADQKTDTQYF.

V gene TRBV7-9 combines with J gene TRBJ2-5; 13 bases are a match to TRBD2. CDR1 SEHNR and CDR2 FQNEAQ come from the germline V gene (reference sequence). CDR3 length: 15 amino acids. Trimming removed 6 bases from V and 4 bases from J; junction bases left unmatched: 5. The CDR3 region is CASSPGLAGAETQYF. DNA for the CDR3: TGTGCCAGCAGTCCTGGACTAGCGGGAGCAGAGACCCAGTACTTC.

The V and J genes are TRBV27 and TRBJ1-5; D uncertain. The CDR3 extends over 15 amino acids. Germline CDR1 MNHEY, CDR2 SMNVEV (reference sequence). The ends were cut back, 0 bases at V and 5 bases at J, with 11 bases in the middle. CDR3 protein: CASSLSLTPDQPQHF. In DNA form, the CDR3 reads TGTGCCAGCAGTTTATCATTGACACCCGATCAGCCCCAGCATTTT.

The chain employs TRBV5-1 and TRBJ2-1; the match to TRBD2 covers 12 bases. Germline CDR1 SGHRS, CDR2 YFSETQ. CDR3 size: 19 residues. The V segment lost 1 base and the J segment 8 bases; nucleotides outside the gene matches: 16. The CDR3 DNA reads TGCGCCAGCAGCTTGTACACTAGCGGGAGGTCCCACGATAACTATGAGCAGTTCTTC. This gives the protein CASSLYTSGRSHDNYEQFF. The variable domain in full, with the rest retrieved from reference TRBV5-1 and TRBJ2-1, is KAGVTQTPRYLIKTRGQQVTLSCSPISGHRSVSWYQQTPGQGLQFLFEYFSETQRNKGNFPGRFSGRQFSNSRSEMNVSTLELGDSALYLCASSLYTSGRSHDNYEQFFGPGTRLTVL.

The genes are TRBV7-3 and TRBJ2-7; 9 nucleotides agree with TRBD2. Germline V gene data show CDR1 as SGHTA and CDR2 as FQGTGA. V shed 1 base and J 3 bases; nucleotides not matched to a gene: 7. CDR3 length: 16 residues. The CDR3 bases are TGTGCCAGCAGCTTAAAGTTTAGCGGGAGAATCTACGAGCAGTACTTC. It yields the protein CASSLKFSGRIYEQYF.

This chain links TRBV5-6 with TRBJ1-2, with 8 bases aligning to TRBD1. Trimming cost V 1 base and J 5 bases; bases outside gene matches: 4. Germline V gene data show CDR1 as SGHDT and CDR2 as YYEEEE. This CDR3 region has 14 residues. CDR3: CASSLWTGFYGYTF. The CDR3 bases are TGTGCCAGCAGCTTGTGGACAGGGTTTTATGGCTACACCTTC.

The chain is built from TRBV11-2 and TRBJ2-5; TRBD1 might be the D (5 bases). The length of the CDR3 is 15 residues. In germline, CDR1 is SGHAT, CDR2 FQNNGV. The V gene lost 2 bases and the J gene lost 3 bases, with 13 bases spanning the gap. CDR3 nucleotide sequence: TGTGCCAGCAGCTTAATCCTCGCCAGGGAAGAGACCCAGTACTTC. Translating gives CASSLILAREETQYF.

V usage is TRBV5-6 and J usage is TRBJ2-7; D unclear. The CDR3 runs to 12 residues. The germline CDR1 and CDR2 sequences are SGHDT and YYEEEE. Trimming pared 4 bases from V and 1 base from J, leaving 6 bases between. CDR3 sequence (DNA): TGTGCCAGCAGCCCCGGGTCCTACGAGCAGTACTTC. Protein: CASSPGSYEQYF. The complete variable domain, with remaining parts taken from reference TRBV5-6 and TRBJ2-7, reads DAGVTQSPTHLIKTRGQQVTLRCSPKSGHDTVSWYQQALGQGPQFIFQYYEEEERQRGNFPDRFSGHQFPNYSSELNVNALLLGDSALYLCASSPGSYEQYFGPGTRLTVT.

The chain combines TRBV5-1 with TRBJ2-1, with TRBD2 identical over 12 bases. Trimming cost V 4 bases and J 5 bases; bases outside gene matches: 4. Germline V gene sequence: CDR1 SGHRS, CDR2 YFSETQ. The CDR3 contains 15 residues. The CDR3: CASSEGLAGDNEQFF. CDR3 sequence (DNA): TGCGCCAGCAGCGAGGGACTAGCGGGCGACAATGAGCAGTTCTTC.

Notes on this clone: Germline and junction disagree at one end, which may indicate a read error. The rearrangement joins TRBV7-9 to TRBJ2-7; a possible D gene is TRBD1 (6 bases). CDR3 length: 12 residues. Germline CDR1 is SEHNR and CDR2 is FQNEAQ (reference sequence). CDR3 sequence: CASSFSDSQERF. DNA for the CDR3: TGTGCCAGCAGCTTTTCGGACAGCCAGGAGAGATTC.

The genes are TRBV6-1 and TRBJ1-1, with D unresolved. This CDR3 comprises 14 residues. In germline, CDR1 is MNHNS, CDR2 SASEGT. With 8 bases removed from V and 1 base from J, the gap between germline ends came to 14 bases. CDR3 nucleotides: TGTGCCAGCGTAGAACGTAACAGGAACACTGAAGCTTTCTTT. This gives the protein CASVERNRNTEAFF.

V is TRBV29-1 and J is TRBJ2-5; D remains ambiguous. The CDR3 is made up of 16 amino acids. Trimming removed 5 bases at V and 5 bases at J, with 24 bases between. The germline CDR1 and CDR2 sequences are SQVTM and ANQGSEA. This chain's CDR3 is CSVCKLGRSLGETQYF. CDR3 coding DNA: TGCAGCGTTTGTAAATTGGGCAGGTCGCTTGGGGAGACCCAGTACTTC.

The CDR3 DNA is TGTGCCAGTAGCCACGGGGGGGGACTCTATGGCTACACCTTC. It is translated as CASSHGGGLYGYTF. This rearrangement joins TRBV19 to TRBJ1-2; the D gene is possibly TRBD1 (5 bases). The CDR3 totals 14 residues. Trimming shortened V by 6 bases and J by 4 bases, and 15 bases separated the two germline ends. Germline V gene sequence: CDR1 LNHDA, CDR2 SQIVND (reference sequence).

The rearrangement joins TRBV29-1 to TRBJ2-1, with 13 nucleotides matching TRBD2. V lost 7 bases to trimming and J lost 8 bases; unmatched junction nucleotides: 11. Germline CDR1 is SQVTM and CDR2 is ANQGSEA. The CDR3 is made up of 15 amino acids. CDR3 sequence (DNA): TGCAGCGCTACCAGACTAGCGGGAGGTTTATATGAGCAGTTCTTC. Its translation: CSATRLAGGLYEQFF.

J is TRBJ2-5 and V is TRBV13, with unresolved D. V shed 3 bases and J shed 5 bases, with 10 bases lying between them. CDR3 length: 13 residues. CDR1 and CDR2 from the germline V gene are PRHDT and FYEKMQ (reference sequence). In nucleotides, the CDR3 is TGTGCCAGCAGCTTGCGGTATCACGAGACCCAGTACTTC. It specifies CASSLRYHETQYF.

The V call is TRBV5-1, the J call TRBJ2-7; D is perhaps TRBD2 (6 bases). Germline CDR1 reads SGHRS; CDR2 reads YFSETQ. The ends were cut back, 2 bases at V and 3 bases at J, with 15 bases in the middle. The CDR3 contains 15 residues. CDR3 DNA: TGCGCCAGCAGCTTAGGTGGACTATCAAACTACGAGCAGTACTTC. It encodes CASSLGGLSNYEQYF.

The rearrangement joins TRBV19 to TRBJ2-2; the D is unclear. CDR3 length equals 14 residues. Between the trimmed V and J ends, which lost 3 bases and 1 base, there was a span of 6 bases. Germline V lookup: CDR1 LNHDA, CDR2 SQIVND (reference sequence). In DNA form, the CDR3 reads TGTGCCAGTAGTATTCGAGAGAACACCGGGGAGCTGTTTTTT. Translating gives CASSIRENTGELFF.

The V call is TRBV15, the J call TRBJ1-6; D is uncertain. With 5 bases removed from V and 8 bases from J, the gap between germline ends came to 10 bases. CDR1 is LNHNV and CDR2 is YYDKDF in the germline V gene (reference sequence). This CDR3 comprises 13 residues. This CDR3 reads CATSPYQDSPLHF. In nucleotides, the CDR3 is TGTGCCACCAGCCCCTACCAGGATTCACCCCTCCACTTT. The full variable domain, its missing parts supplied by reference TRBV15 and TRBJ1-6, is DAMVIQNPRYQVTQFGKPVTLSCSQTLNHNVMYWYQQKSSQAPKLLFHYYDKDFNNEADTPDNFQSRRPNTSFCFLDIRSPGLGDTAMYLCATSPYQDSPLHFGNGTRLTVT.

This sequence joins TRBV2 and TRBJ2-7, with unresolved D. Deletions cut 6 bases from V and 1 base from J, with 4 bases between. Germline V CDR1 and CDR2: SNHLY, FYNNEI. The CDR3 loop spans 11 amino acids. This chain's CDR3 is CASRASYEQYF. DNA of the CDR3: TGTGCCAGCAGGGCATCCTACGAGCAGTACTTC. The whole variable domain, filled in from reference TRBV2 and TRBJ2-7, reads EPEVTQTPSHQVTQMGQEVILRCVPISNHLYFYWYRQILGQKVEFLVSFYNNEISEKSEIFDDQFSVERPDGSNFTLKIRSTKLEDSAMYFCASRASYEQYFGPGTRLTVT.